The present T cell receptor (beta chain) was sequenced within a study of T-cell reconstitution after alpha-beta-depleted transplantation in children. Germline CDR1 SGHTA, CDR2 FQGNSA. The CDR3 runs 15 residues. V lost 3 bases and J 7 bases, leaving 16 bases between the germline ends. This clonotype has ten or more counts. Unique molecular identifiers were built into the TCRbeta library. TCRdb fed the PCR reads into MiXCR, producing one record per CDR3 protein. The data hold under 450,000 distinct CDR3 sequences, with 13% observed a single time. The clonotype was recovered from a human donor who donated a stem cell graft to a child with Fanconi anemia. The chain joins TRBV7-2 to TRBJ2-1; maybe TRBD2 (5 bases). Sequencing used PBMCs, obtained from the stem cell graft. Here the CDR3 DNA reads TGTGCCAGCAGCTTGTTCGGGGTGAGCGATAATGAGCAGTTCTTC. This gives the protein CASSLFGVSDNEQFF.